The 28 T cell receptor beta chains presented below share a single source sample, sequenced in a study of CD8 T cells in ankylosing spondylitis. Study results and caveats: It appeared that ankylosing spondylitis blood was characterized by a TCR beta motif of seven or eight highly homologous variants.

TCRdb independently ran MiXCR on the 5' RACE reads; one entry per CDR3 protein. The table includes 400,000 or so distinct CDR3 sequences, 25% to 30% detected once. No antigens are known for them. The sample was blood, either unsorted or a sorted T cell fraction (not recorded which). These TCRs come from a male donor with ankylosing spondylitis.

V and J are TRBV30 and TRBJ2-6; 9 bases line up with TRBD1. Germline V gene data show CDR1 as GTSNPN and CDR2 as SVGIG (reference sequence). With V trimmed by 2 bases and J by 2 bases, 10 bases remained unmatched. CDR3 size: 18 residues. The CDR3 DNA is TGTGCCTGGAGTCGCATAACAGGGGGCTTAGCTGGGGCCAACGTCCTGACTTTC. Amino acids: CAWSRITGGLAGANVLTF.

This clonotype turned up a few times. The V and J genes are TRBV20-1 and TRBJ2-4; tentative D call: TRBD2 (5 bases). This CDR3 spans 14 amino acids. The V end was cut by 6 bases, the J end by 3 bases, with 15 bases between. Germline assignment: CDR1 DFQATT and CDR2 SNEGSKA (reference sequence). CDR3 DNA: TGCAGTGCGGAGAGAGGGATGGGCAAAAACATTCAGTACTTC. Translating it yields CSAERGMGKNIQYF.

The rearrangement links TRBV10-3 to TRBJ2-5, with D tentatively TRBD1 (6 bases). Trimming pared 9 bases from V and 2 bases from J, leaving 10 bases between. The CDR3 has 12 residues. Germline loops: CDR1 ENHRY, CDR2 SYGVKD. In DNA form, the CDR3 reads TGTGCCATAGGACAGATTCAAGAGACCCAGTACTTC. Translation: CAIGQIQETQYF.

The CDR3 nucleotides read TGCAGTGCTAGGGAAGGGGTTAACTATGGCTACACCTTC. Amino acid sequence: CSAREGVNYGYTF. The V gene is TRBV20-1, the J gene TRBJ1-2; D might be TRBD1 (5 bases). The CDR3 is made up of 13 amino acids. Trimming left V 3 bases short and J 1 base short, with 9 bases between. Germline V gene sequence: CDR1 DFQATT, CDR2 SNEGSKA (reference sequence).

As DNA, the CDR3 is TGTGCCAGCGGCCCTGCGGGGGTAGGATCAACAGATACGCAGTATTTT. Its translation is CASGPAGVGSTDTQYF. The V call is TRBV6-1, the J call TRBJ2-3; the match to TRBD2 covers 7 bases. This CDR3 has 16 amino acids. J gave up 3 bases and V 8 bases, and 14 bases lay outside the gene matches. Germline CDR1 MNHNS, CDR2 SASEGT.

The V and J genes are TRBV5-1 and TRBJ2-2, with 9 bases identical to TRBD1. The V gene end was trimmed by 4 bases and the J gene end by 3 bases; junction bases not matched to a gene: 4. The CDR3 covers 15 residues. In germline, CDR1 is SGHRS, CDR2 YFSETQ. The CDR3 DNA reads TGCGCCAGCAGCATAGGGACAGGGCACACCGGGGAGCTGTTTTTT. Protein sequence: CASSIGTGHTGELFF.

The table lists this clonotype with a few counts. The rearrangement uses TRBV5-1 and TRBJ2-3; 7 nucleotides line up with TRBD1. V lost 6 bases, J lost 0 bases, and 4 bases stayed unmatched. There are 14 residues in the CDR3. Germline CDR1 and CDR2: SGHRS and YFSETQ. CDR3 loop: CASTRQGSTDTQYF. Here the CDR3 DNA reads TGCGCCAGCACCCGACAGGGTAGCACAGATACGCAGTATTTT.

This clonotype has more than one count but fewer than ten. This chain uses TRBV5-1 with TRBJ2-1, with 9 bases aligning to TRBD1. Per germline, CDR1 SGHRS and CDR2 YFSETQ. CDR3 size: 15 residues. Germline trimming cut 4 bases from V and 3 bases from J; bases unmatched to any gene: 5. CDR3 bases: TGCGCCAGCAGCCAGGGACAGGGAGGCTACAATGAGCAGTTCTTC. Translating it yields CASSQGQGGYNEQFF.

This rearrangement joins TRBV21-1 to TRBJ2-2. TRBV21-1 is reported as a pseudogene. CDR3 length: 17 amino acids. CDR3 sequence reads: CASSKDPVDSDTGELFF. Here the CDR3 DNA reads TGTGCCAGCAGCAAAGACCCCGTCGATTCGGACACCGGGGAGCTGTTTTTT.

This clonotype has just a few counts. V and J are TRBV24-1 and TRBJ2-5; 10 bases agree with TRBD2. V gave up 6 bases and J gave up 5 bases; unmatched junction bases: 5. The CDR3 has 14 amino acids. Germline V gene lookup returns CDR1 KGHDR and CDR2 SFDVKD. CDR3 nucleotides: TGTGCCACCAGTTATTCTAGCGGGAGTGAGACCCAGTACTTC. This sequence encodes CATSYSSGSETQYF.

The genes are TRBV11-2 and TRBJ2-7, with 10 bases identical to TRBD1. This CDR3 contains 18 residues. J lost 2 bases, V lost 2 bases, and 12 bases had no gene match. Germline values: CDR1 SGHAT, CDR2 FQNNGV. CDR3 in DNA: TGTGCCAGCAGCTTACTGGGACAGGGGCGGGCACGTGCCTACGAGCAGTACTTC. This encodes CASSLLGQGRARAYEQYF.

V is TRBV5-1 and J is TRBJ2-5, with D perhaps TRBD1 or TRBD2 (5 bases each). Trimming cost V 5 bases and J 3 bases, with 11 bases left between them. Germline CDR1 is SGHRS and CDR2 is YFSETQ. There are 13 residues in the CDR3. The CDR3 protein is CASSDSGEETQYF. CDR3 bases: TGCGCCAGCAGTGACAGCGGAGAAGAGACCCAGTACTTC.

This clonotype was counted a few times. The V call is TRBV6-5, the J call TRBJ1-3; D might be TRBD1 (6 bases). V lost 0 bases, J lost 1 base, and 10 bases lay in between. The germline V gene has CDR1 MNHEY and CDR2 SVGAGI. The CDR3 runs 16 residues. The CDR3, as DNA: TGTGCCAGCAGTTACTCACTCACAGGGTCTGGAAACACCATATATTTT. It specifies CASSYSLTGSGNTIYF.

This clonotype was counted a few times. CDR3 nucleotides: TGTGCCAGCAGCCCCCGACAGTCCTACGAGCAGTACGTC. Translation gives CASSPRQSYEQYV. V usage is TRBV28 and J usage is TRBJ2-7; a possible D gene is TRBD1 (5 bases). This CDR3 comprises 13 residues. Trimming took off 6 bases at V and 1 base at J, with 10 bases between the two ends. Germline V lookup: CDR1 MDHEN, CDR2 SYDVKM.

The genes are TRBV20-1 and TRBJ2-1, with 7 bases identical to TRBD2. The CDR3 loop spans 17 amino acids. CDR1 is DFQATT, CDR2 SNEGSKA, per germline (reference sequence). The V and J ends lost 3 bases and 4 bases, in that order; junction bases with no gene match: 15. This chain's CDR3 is CSASLPNAGAGYNEQFF. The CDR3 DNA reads TGCAGTGCTAGTCTCCCCAATGCGGGAGCTGGATACAATGAGCAGTTCTTC.

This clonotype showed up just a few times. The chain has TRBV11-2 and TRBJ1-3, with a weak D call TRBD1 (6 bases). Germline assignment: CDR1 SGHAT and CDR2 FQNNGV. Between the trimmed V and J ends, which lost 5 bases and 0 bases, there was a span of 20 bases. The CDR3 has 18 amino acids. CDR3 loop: CASSLRTALTSSGNTIYF. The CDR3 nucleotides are TGTGCCAGCAGCCTAAGGACAGCCCTGACAAGCTCTGGAAACACCATATATTTT.

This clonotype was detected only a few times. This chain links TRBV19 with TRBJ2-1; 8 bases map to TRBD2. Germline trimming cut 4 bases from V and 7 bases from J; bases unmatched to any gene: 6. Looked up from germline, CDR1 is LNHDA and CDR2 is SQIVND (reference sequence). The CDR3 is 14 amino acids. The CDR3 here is CASSRRGLDNEQFF. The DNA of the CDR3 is TGTGCCAGTAGTAGGCGGGGACTAGATAATGAGCAGTTCTTC. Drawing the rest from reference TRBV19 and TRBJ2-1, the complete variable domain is DGGITQSPKYLFRKEGQNVTLSCEQNLNHDAMYWYRQDPGQGLRLIYYSQIVNDFQKGDIAEGYSVSREKKESFPLTVTSAQKNPTAFYLCASSRRGLDNEQFFGPGTRLTVL.

The CDR3: CSARPHRGNSPLHF. The CDR3 DNA sequence: TGCAGTGCTAGGCCACATCGTGGAAATTCACCCCTCCACTTT. This chain connects TRBV20-1 to TRBJ1-6; D remains unclear. Germline V gene data show CDR1 as DFQATT and CDR2 as SNEGSKA (reference sequence). Trimming removed 3 bases from V and 7 bases from J, with 13 bases in between. The CDR3 runs to 14 residues.

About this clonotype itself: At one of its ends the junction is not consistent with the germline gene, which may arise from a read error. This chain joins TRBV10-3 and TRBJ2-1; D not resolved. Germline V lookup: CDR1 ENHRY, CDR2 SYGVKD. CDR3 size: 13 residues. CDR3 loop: CAIRPQLYNEQFF. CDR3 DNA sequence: TGTGCAATCAGGCCGCAGCTCTACAATGAGCAGTTCTTC.

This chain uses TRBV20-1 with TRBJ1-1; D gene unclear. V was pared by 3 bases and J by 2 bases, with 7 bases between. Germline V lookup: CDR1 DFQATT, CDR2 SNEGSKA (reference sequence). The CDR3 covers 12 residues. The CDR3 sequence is CSARSANTEAFF. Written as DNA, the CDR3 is TGCAGTGCTAGGAGTGCAAACACTGAAGCTTTCTTT.

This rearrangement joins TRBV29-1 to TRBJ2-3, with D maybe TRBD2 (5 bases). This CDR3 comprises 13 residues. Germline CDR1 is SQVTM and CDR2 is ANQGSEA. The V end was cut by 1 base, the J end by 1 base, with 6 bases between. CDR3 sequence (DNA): TGCAGCGTTGAAGCGAGGGGCACAGATACGCAGTATTTT. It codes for CSVEARGTDTQYF.

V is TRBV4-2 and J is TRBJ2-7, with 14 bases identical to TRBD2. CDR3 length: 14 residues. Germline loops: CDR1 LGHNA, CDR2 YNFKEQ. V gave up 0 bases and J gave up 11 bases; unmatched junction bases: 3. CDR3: CASSQDGTSGSKYF. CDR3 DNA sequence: TGTGCCAGCAGCCAAGATGGGACTAGCGGGAGTAAGTACTTC.

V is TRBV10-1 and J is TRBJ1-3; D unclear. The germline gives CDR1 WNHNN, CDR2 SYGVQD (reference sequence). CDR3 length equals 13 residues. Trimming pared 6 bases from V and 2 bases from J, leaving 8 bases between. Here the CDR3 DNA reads TGCGCCAGCAGGGGGTCAACTGGAAACACCATATATTTT. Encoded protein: CASRGSTGNTIYF.

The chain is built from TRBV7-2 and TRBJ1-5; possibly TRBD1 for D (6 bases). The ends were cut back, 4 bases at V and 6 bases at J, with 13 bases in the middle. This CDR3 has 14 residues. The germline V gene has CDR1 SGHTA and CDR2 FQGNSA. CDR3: CASSSGVWSQPQHF. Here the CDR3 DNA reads TGTGCCAGCAGCTCAGGGGTGTGGAGTCAGCCCCAGCATTTT.

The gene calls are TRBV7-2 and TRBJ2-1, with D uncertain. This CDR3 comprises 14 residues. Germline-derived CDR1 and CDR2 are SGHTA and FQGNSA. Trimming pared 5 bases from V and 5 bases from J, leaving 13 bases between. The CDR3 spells CASSPLGWDNEQFF. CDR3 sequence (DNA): TGTGCCAGCAGCCCCTTGGGGTGGGACAATGAGCAGTTCTTC.

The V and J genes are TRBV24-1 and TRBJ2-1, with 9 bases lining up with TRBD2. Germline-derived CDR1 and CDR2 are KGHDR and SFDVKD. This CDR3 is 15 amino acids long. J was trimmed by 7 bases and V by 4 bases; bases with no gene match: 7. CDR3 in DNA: TGTGCCACCAGTGAGCCGGGACTAGCATGGAATGAGCAGTTCTTC. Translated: CATSEPGLAWNEQFF.

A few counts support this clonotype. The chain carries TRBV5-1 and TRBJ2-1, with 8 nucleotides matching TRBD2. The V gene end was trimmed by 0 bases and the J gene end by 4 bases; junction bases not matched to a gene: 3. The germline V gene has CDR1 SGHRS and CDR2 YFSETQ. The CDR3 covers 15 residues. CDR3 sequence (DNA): TGCGCCAGCAGCTTGGATGGGACTAGTTACAATGAGCAGTTCTTC. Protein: CASSLDGTSYNEQFF. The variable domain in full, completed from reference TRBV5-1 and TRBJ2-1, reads KAGVTQTPRYLIKTRGQQVTLSCSPISGHRSVSWYQQTPGQGLQFLFEYFSETQRNKGNFPGRFSGRQFSNSRSEMNVSTLELGDSALYLCASSLDGTSYNEQFFGPGTRLTVL.

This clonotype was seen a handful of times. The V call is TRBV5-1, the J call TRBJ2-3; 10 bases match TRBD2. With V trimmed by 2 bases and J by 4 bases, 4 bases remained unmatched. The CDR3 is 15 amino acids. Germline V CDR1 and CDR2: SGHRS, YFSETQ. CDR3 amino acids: CASSFLAGDPDTQYF. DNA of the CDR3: TGCGCCAGCAGCTTTCTAGCGGGAGACCCAGATACGCAGTATTTT. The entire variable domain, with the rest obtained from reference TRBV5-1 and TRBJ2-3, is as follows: KAGVTQTPRYLIKTRGQQVTLSCSPISGHRSVSWYQQTPGQGLQFLFEYFSETQRNKGNFPGRFSGRQFSNSRSEMNVSTLELGDSALYLCASSFLAGDPDTQYFGPGTRLTVL.